The sequence of this T cell receptor (beta chain) was determined in a study of shared clonotypes between healthy human individuals. Across the whole study: Donor ages ranged 18 to 49 years: a couple of women, a few men. Findings and limits, study-wide: Clonotype sharing across four donors was observed for around 5% of naive CD4 clonotypes. Naive subsets tended to show greater estimated richness than memory subsets.

This clone was recorded only once. Its antigen is not identified. Authors' analysis steps: Junction-only immunoSEQ data arrived without quality scores, meaning filtering differed. Assay used: immunoSEQ multiplex PCR; TCRdb lists only in-frame clones, some missing. D and trimming were read from the DNA, whereas the V and J calls and clone size are those reported in that table. The table lists more than 2 million clones, just over 90% of them singletons. In the naive CD8 group, cells lacked CD45RO and were positively selected for CCR7, so terminally differentiated effector memory CD45RA+ cells were left out. The CDR3 is made up of 15 amino acids. Trimming took 4 bases from V and 2 from J, leaving 15 bases between them. In germline, CDR1 is LGHNA, CDR2 YSLEER.

The sequencing sample was made of naive CD8+ T cells from PBMCs. This TCR was sampled from a man aged 18 to 30 in good health. Some clones in this sample may be carry-over from other donors' samples. The V gene is TRBV4-3, the J gene TRBJ2-7; D uncertain. The CDR3 DNA sequence: TGCGCCAGCAGCCCTTGGGTGGGCAGTCCCTACGAGCAGTACTTC. This codes for CASSPWVGSPYEQYF.